This TCR beta chain was documented in a study of human T cells and chemical hapten exposure. Study details: Investigators sensitized roughly 2 cm by roughly 2 cm of upper inner arm skin with 2% DPC. Throughout a study of approximately 25 weeks, patients underwent weekly scalp administration of diphenylcyclopropenone doses.

As to time point: patch test 1, 2 weeks after DPC sensitization. Sample treatment: therapeutic diphenylcyclopropenone sensitization with weekly scalp DPC. Study observations and caveats: There were significantly more large CDR3 similarity clusters among expanded TCRs than among controls. Donor immune responses may differ from healthy people's, since all donors had alopecia.

In the case of this clonotype: Its antigen is not identified.

Germline CDR1 reads MDHEN; CDR2 reads SYDVKM. With 5 bases removed from V and 4 bases from J, the gap between germline ends came to 15 bases. This CDR3 comprises 15 residues. Each CDR3 protein gets one entry after TCRdb re-called the RACE reads with MiXCR. Here the sample spans roughly 45,000 distinct CDR3 sequences, 9% to 9.5% being singletons. This chain uses TRBV28 with TRBJ1-3, with TRBD1 as a possible D gene (5 bases). The input for sequencing was whole blood, taken in connection with sensitization to the hapten diphenylcyclopropenone (DPC). This sequence originates from a woman between 50 and 59 years old with alopecia areata. Some clones in this sample may be carry-over from other donors' samples. The CDR3 region is CASSQPGPLGNTIYF. CDR3 DNA sequence: TGTGCCAGCAGTCAACCGGGACCTTTGGGAAACACCATATATTTT. Together with reference TRBV28 and TRBJ1-3, the CDR3 gives the full variable domain: DVKVTQSSRYLVKRTGEKVFLECVQDMDHENMFWYRQDPGLGLRLIYFSYDVKMKEKGDIPEGYSVSREKKERFSLILESASTNQTSMYLCASSQPGPLGNTIYFGEGSWLTVV.